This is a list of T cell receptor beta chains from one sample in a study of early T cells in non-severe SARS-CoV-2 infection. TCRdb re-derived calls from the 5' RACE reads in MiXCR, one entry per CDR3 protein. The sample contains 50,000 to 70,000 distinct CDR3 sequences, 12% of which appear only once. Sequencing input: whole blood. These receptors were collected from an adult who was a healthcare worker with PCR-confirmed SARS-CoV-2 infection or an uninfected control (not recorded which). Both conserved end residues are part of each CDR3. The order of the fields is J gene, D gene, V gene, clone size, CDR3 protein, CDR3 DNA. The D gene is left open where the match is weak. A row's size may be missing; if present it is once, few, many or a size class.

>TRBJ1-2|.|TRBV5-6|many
CASSSGGPRWYGYTF
TGTGCCAGCAGCTCCGGGGGCCCCCGCTGGTATGGCTACACCTTC
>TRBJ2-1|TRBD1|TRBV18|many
CASSGRGMDEQFF
TGTGCCAGCTCGGGCAGGGGGATGGATGAGCAGTTCTTC
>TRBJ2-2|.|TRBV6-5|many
CASKGANTGELFF
TGTGCCAGCAAGGGGGCGAACACCGGGGAGCTGTTTTTT
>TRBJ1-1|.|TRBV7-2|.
CASSLAGRQAFF
TGTGCCAGCAGCTTAGCGGGGAGACAAGCTTTCTTT
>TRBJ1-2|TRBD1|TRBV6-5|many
CASSYSTQGAGYTF
TGTGCCAGCAGTTACTCTACCCAGGGGGCTGGCTACACCTTC
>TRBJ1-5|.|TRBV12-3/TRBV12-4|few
CASSRYGQPQHF
TGTGCCAGCAGTAGGTACGGTCAGCCCCAGCATTTT
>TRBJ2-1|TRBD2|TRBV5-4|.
CASSLASGGVEEQFF
TGTGCCAGCAGCTTGGCGAGCGGGGGGGTGGAGGAGCAGTTCTTC
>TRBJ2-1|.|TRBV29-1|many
CSVEFHNEQFF
TGCAGCGTTGAGTTCCACAATGAGCAGTTCTTC
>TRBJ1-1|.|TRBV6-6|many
CASRVTQENTEAFF
TGTGCCAGCAGGGTAACCCAGGAGAACACTGAAGCTTTCTTT
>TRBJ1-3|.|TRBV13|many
CASSFRGGEAGNTIYF
TGTGCCAGCAGCTTCAGAGGGGGAGAGGCTGGAAACACCATATATTTT
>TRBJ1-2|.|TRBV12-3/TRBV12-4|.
CASGLQYGYTF
TGTGCCAGCGGACTGCAATATGGCTACACCTTC
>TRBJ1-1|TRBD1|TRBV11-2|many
CASSYRFGTGTTEAFF
TGTGCCAGCAGCTACAGATTCGGGACAGGGACGACTGAAGCTTTCTTT
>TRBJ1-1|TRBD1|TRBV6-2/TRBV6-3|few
CASRGQGATEAFF
TGTGCCAGCAGGGGACAGGGGGCCACTGAAGCTTTCTTT
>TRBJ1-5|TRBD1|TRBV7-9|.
CASSPDRVGPNQPQHF
TGTGCCAGCAGCCCCGACAGGGTAGGGCCAAATCAGCCCCAGCATTTT
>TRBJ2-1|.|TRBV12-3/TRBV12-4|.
CASSFLGGGEQFF
TGTGCCAGCAGTTTTTTGGGGGGCGGTGAGCAGTTCTTC
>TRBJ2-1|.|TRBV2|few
CASSERGSSYNEQFF
TGTGCCAGCAGTGAGAGGGGAAGCTCCTACAATGAGCAGTTCTTC
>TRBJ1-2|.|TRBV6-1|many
CASSSTGNYGYTF
TGTGCCAGCAGTTCTACAGGGAACTATGGCTACACCTTC
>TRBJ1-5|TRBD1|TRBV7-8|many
CASTPTGGPNQPQHF
TGTGCCAGCACCCCGACAGGGGGGCCCAATCAGCCCCAGCATTTT
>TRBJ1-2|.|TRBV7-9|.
CASSRTGTRSYGYTF
TGTGCCAGCAGCCGAACAGGGACGCGGAGCTATGGCTACACCTTC
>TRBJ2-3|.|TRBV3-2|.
CASSRRTGEITDTQYF
TGTGCCAGCAGCCGAAGGACAGGGGAAATCACAGATACGCAGTATTTT
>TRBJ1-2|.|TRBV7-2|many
CASSLNDYGYTF
TGTGCCAGCAGCTTAAACGACTATGGCTACACCTTC
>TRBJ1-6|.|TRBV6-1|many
CASSERPGNNSPLHF
TGTGCCAGCAGTGAACGGCCAGGGAATAATTCACCCCTCCACTTT
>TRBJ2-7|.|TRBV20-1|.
CSASGGSYEQYF
TGCAGTGCTAGCGGGGGAAGCTACGAGCAGTACTTC
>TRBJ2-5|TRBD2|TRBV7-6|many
CASSRTRSLETQYF
TGTGCCAGCAGTAGGACTAGGTCATTAGAGACCCAGTACTTC
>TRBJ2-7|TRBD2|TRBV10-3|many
CAITPLAGGYEQYF
TGTGCCATCACCCCACTAGCGGGGGGTTACGAGCAGTACTTC
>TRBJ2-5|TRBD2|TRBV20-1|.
CSAPDRTSGGETQYF
TGCAGTGCGCCAGATCGGACTAGCGGGGGGGAGACCCAGTACTTC
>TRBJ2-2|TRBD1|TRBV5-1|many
CASSEEGQATGELFF
TGCGCCAGCAGCGAGGAGGGACAGGCCACCGGGGAGCTGTTTTTT
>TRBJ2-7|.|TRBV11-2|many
CASSLQEAYEQYF
TGTGCCAGCAGCTTACAGGAGGCCTACGAGCAGTACTTC
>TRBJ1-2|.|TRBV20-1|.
CSAIRRMASLAGYTF
TGCAGTGCGATCCGTCGAATGGCCTCCCTTGCTGGCTACACCTTC
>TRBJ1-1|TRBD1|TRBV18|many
CASSYNRQGRTEAFF
TGTGCCAGCTCCTACAATCGACAGGGGCGCACTGAAGCTTTCTTT
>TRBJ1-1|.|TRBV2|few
CASSLNPGEGTEAFF
TGTGCCAGCAGTCTAAACCCAGGGGAGGGGACTGAAGCTTTCTTT
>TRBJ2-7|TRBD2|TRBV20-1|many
CSARDLRLAGGQGYEQYF
TGCAGTGCTAGAGATCTGCGGCTAGCGGGGGGCCAAGGATACGAGCAGTACTTC
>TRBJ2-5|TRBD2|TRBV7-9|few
CASSAGLGGTQYF
TGTGCCAGCAGCGCGGGACTAGGAGGGACCCAGTACTTC
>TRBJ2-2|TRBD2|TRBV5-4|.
CASSSGLAGNTGELFF
TGTGCCAGCAGCTCGGGACTAGCGGGGAACACCGGGGAGCTGTTTTTT
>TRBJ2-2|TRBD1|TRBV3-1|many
CASSLGTGGAELFF
TGTGCCAGCAGTCTAGGGACAGGGGGCGCGGAGCTGTTTTTT
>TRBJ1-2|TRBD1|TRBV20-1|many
CSARLLQGNGYTF
TGCAGTGCTAGACTTTTACAGGGGAATGGCTACACCTTC
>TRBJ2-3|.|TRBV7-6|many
CASSLGSAGATDTQYF
TGTGCCAGCAGCTTAGGGTCGGCGGGGGCCACAGATACGCAGTATTTT
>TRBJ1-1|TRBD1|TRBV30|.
CASRQGKKTEAFF
TGTGCCTCCAGACAGGGGAAGAAGACTGAAGCTTTCTTT
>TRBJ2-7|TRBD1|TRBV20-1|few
CSASPGTGSSYEQYF
TGCAGTGCTTCGCCCGGGACAGGGAGCTCCTACGAGCAGTACTTC
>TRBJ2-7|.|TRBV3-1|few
CASSPGLGRGASSYEQYF
TGTGCCAGCAGCCCCGGTCTCGGAAGAGGGGCCAGCTCCTACGAGCAGTACTTC
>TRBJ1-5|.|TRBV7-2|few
CASSPTPNGPQHF
TGTGCCAGCAGCCCCACCCCTAATGGGCCCCAGCATTTT
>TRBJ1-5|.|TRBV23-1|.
CASSPGTLLQSNQPQHF
TGCGCCAGCAGTCCCGGGACACTTCTCCAAAGCAATCAGCCCCAGCATTTT
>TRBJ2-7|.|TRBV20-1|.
CSASLVPSYEQYF
TGCAGTGCTTCTTTGGTGCCCTCCTACGAGCAGTACTTC
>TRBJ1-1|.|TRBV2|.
CATFTGFVNTEAFF
TGTGCCACCTTCACCGGGTTCGTGAACACTGAAGCTTTCTTT
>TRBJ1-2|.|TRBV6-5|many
CASSSTLNGYTF
TGTGCCAGCAGTTCAACACTAAATGGCTACACCTTC
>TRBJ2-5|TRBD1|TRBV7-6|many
CASSPRQGKQETQYF
TGTGCCAGCAGCCCAAGACAGGGGAAACAAGAGACCCAGTACTTC
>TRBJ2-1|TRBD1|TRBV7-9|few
CASSNRGQEQFF
TGTGCCAGCAGTAACAGGGGCCAGGAGCAGTTCTTC
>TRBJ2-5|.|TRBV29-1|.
CSVGTQETQYF
TGCAGCGTTGGAACTCAAGAGACCCAGTACTTC
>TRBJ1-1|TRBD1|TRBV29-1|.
CSVAGGQNTEAFF
TGCAGCGTTGCAGGGGGGCAAAACACTGAAGCTTTCTTT
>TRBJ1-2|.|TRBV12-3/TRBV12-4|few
CASRGGNNYGYTF
TGTGCCAGCAGGGGTGGCAACAACTATGGCTACACCTTC
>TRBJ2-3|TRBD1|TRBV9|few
CASSVFGTGADTQYF
TGTGCCAGCAGCGTATTTGGGACAGGGGCAGATACGCAGTATTTT
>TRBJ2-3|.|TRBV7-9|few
CASSRMTDTQYF
TGTGCCAGCAGCCGAATGACAGATACGCAGTATTTT
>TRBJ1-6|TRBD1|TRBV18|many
CASSPTDRPPHNSPLHF
TGTGCCAGCTCACCAACGGACAGGCCCCCCCATAATTCACCCCTCCACTTT
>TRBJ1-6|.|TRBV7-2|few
CASSPGYNSPLHF
TGTGCCAGCAGCCCAGGGTACAATTCACCCCTCCACTTT
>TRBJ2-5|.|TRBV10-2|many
CASLPERHETQYF
TGCGCCAGCCTGCCTGAGCGTCACGAGACCCAGTACTTC
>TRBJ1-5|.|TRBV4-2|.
CASSQVAVDSNQPQHF
TGTGCCAGCAGCCAAGTGGCGGTGGATAGCAATCAGCCCCAGCATTTT
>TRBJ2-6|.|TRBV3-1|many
CASHLSGANVLTF
TGTGCCAGTCACCTCTCTGGGGCCAACGTCCTGACTTTC
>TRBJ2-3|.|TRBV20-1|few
CSARDPTSTDTQYF
TGCAGTGCTAGAGATCCTACTAGCACAGATACGCAGTATTTT